This is a list of T cell receptor beta chains from one sample in a study of T cells in Graves' hyperthyroidism and ophthalmopathy. A single record per CDR3 protein comes from TCRdb applying MiXCR to the multiplex PCR reads. The data hold under 400,000 distinct CDR3 sequences, with approximately 15% observed a single time. Sequencing was performed on blood. The receptors originated from an older woman with Graves' hyperthyroidism. Both conserved end residues are part of each CDR3. Where a row states a size, it is once, few, many or the class of an expanded clone; other rows omit it.

V | size | CDR3
TRBV6-7 | few | CASSSFTGKPKNIQYF
TRBV20-1 | many | CSATLDRYEQFF
TRBV6-2/TRBV6-3 | . | CASSYSETQETQYF
TRBV7-2 | few | CASSWMGEDTQYF
TRBV5-8 | few | CASSTTGPVETQYF
TRBV30 | many | CAWRGITGIPYNEQFF
TRBV10-2 | . | CASSEEGAYNSPLHF
TRBV5-1 | many | CASSQGLAKDTQYF
TRBV6-1 | . | CASSDRQGYSGANVLTF
TRBV2 | many | CASRATSGSSGELFF
TRBV7-8 | few | CASTHGGTYEQYF
TRBV20-1 | few | CSAPDRGSYEQYF
TRBV19 | . | CASSMVSGGKAGELFF
TRBV11-3 | many | CASSLIRTTYEQYF
TRBV2 | many | CASGRQSDEQYF
TRBV7-3 | many | CASSKQGGRDTQYF
TRBV20-1 | few | CSARDSTGATYEQYF
TRBV3-1 | many | CASSQATSASTDTQYF
TRBV30 | many | CAWSVPGEAFF
TRBV28 | many | CALGWRYTGELFF
TRBV28 | few | CASSILTGRDSPLHF
TRBV19 | many | CASRMSDGSYNEQFF
TRBV19 | few | CASSLPLDRLFTYGYTF
TRBV29-1 | few | CSATDRGKLFF
TRBV12-3/TRBV12-4 | many | CASSSGLAGNTDTQYF
TRBV7-8 | . | CASSLGTLWEQYF
TRBV6-4 | few | CASSEGQGGITEAFF
TRBV12-3/TRBV12-4 | many | CASSRTGYNEQFF
TRBV6-5 | . | CASSYAGLQETQYF
TRBV7-9 | many | CASSLASGVIGELFF
TRBV28 | . | CASIRTGAHEQYF
TRBV7-2 | many | CASSPPPASGSSGELFF
TRBV24-1 | . | CATSDISWNQPQHF
TRBV6-8 | few | CSTDRERRYTF
TRBV24-1 | many | CATSDLFKGGADTQYF
TRBV3-1 | many | CASSPQRGAGTDTQYF
TRBV6-1 | . | CASSPDHAGKTQYF
TRBV6-2/TRBV6-3 | . | CASTSSGRDRGYSNQPQHF
TRBV28 | many | CASSGGWGWNTGELFF
TRBV6-2/TRBV6-3 | . | CASTLRGSYNEQFF
TRBV28 | many | CASSLKGAGETQYF
TRBV18 | . | CASSPLPGDRDCEQYF
TRBV11-2 | many | CASSRQGNEQYF
TRBV29-1 | few | CSVETSRVSNEQFF
TRBV18 | many | CASSPGVVSSEQFF
TRBV10-3 | many | CAISDDGGVTDTQYF
TRBV11-3 | . | CASSSGTSGRSYEQYF
TRBV7-8 | . | CASSPRLGTLHF
TRBV5-1 | many | CASSSYDQETQYF
TRBV12-3/TRBV12-4 | many | CASSFSGTNTGELFF
TRBV6-1 | many | CASIGGANGVTEAFF
TRBV29-1 | few | CSVVRRGTTYEQYF
TRBV7-9 | many | CASSLAIGKGYTF
TRBV2 | . | CASSNGTSGRAPGTQYF
TRBV18 | . | CASSPPTPEPEAFF
TRBV2 | . | CASRGQINTRELFF
TRBV3-1 | . | CASSQRTSGSRYEQYF